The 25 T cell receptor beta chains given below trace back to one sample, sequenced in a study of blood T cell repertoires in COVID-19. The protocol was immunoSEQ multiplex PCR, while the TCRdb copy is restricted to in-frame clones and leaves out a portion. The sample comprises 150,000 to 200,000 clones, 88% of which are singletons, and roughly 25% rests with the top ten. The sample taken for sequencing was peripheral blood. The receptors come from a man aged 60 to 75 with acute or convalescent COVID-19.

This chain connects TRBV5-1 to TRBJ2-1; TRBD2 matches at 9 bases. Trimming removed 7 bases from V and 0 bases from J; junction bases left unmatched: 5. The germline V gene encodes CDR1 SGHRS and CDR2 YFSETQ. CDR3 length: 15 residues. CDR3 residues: CASSSGISSYNEQFF. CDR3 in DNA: TGCGCCAGCTCTAGCGGGATTAGCTCCTACAATGAGCAGTTCTTC.

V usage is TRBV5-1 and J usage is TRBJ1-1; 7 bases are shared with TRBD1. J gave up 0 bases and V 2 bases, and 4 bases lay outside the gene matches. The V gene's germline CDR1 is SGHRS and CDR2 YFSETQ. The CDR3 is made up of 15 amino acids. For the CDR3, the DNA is TGCGCCAGCAGCTTACGTGGGACAGTGAACACTGAAGCTTTCTTT. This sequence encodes CASSLRGTVNTEAFF.

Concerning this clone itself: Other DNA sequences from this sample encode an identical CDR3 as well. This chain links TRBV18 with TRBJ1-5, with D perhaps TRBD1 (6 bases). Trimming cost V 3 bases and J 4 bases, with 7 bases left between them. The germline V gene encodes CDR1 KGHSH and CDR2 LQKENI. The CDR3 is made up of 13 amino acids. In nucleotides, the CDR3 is TGTGCCAGCTCACCTGGACAGAATCAGCCCCAGCATTTT. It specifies CASSPGQNQPQHF.

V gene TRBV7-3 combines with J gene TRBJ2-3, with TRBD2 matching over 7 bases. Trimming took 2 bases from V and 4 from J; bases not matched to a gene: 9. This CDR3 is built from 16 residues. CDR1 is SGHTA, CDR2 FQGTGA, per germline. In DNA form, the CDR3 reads TGTGCCAGCAGCTTAGGGGCGGGAGTAGTCGCAGATACGCAGTATTTT. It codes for CASSLGAGVVADTQYF. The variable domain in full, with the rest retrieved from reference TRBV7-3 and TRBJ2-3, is GAGVSQTPSNKVTEKGKYVELRCDPISGHTALYWYRQSLGQGPEFLIYFQGTGAADDSGLPNDRFFAVRPEGSVSTLKIQRTERGDSAVYLCASSLGAGVVADTQYFGPGTRLTVL.

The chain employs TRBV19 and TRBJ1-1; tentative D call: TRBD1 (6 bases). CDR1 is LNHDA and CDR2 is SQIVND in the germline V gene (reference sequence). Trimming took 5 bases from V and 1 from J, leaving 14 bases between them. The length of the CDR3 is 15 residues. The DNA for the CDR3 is TGTGCCAGTAGTGTGACAGGATCGAAGAACACTGAAGCTTTCTTT. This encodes CASSVTGSKNTEAFF.

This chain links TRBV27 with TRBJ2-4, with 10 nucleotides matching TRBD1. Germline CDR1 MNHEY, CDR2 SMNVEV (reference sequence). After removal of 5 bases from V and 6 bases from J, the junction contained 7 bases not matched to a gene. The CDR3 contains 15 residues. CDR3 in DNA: TGTGCCAGCAGTAGGACAGGGGGTATCATAAACATTCAGTACTTC. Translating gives CASSRTGGIINIQYF.

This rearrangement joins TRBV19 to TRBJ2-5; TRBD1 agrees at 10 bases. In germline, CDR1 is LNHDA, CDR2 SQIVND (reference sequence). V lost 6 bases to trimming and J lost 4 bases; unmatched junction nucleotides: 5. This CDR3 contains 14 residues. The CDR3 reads CASRRTGGRETQYF. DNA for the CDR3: TGTGCCAGTAGAAGGACAGGGGGAAGAGAGACCCAGTACTTC.

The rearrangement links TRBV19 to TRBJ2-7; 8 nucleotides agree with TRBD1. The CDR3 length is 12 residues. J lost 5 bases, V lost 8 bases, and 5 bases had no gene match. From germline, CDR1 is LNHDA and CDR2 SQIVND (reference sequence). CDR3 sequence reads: CASAGGGHEQYF. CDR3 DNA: TGTGCCAGTGCAGGGGGCGGACACGAGCAGTACTTC. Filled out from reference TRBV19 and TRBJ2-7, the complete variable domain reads DGGITQSPKYLFRKEGQNVTLSCEQNLNHDAMYWYRQDPGQGLRLIYYSQIVNDFQKGDIAEGYSVSREKKESFPLTVTSAQKNPTAFYLCASAGGGHEQYFGPGTRLTVT.

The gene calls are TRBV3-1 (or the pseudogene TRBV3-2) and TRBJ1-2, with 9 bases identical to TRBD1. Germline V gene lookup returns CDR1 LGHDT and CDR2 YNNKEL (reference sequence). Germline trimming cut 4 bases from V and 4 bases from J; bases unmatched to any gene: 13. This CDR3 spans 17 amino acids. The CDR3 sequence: CASSPIAGQGPGYGYTF. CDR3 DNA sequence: TGTGCCAGCAGCCCCATAGCGGGACAGGGCCCTGGCTATGGCTACACCTTC.

The CDR3, as DNA: TGTGCTAGTGGTTTCGGCGGGGGTGGGCAGCCCCAGCATTTT. This codes for CASGFGGGGQPQHF. The rearrangement links TRBV12-5 to TRBJ1-5; tentatively, D is TRBD1 (5 bases). Trimming shortened V by 3 bases and J by 7 bases, and 13 bases separated the two germline ends. The CDR3 length is 14 residues. Per germline, CDR1 LGHNT and CDR2 FRNRAP.

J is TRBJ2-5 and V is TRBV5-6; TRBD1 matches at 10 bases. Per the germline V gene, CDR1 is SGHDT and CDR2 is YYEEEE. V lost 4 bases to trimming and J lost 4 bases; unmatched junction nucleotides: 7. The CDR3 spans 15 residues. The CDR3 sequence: CASSIGTGVGETQYF. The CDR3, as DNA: TGTGCCAGCAGCATTGGGACAGGGGTTGGAGAGACCCAGTACTTC.

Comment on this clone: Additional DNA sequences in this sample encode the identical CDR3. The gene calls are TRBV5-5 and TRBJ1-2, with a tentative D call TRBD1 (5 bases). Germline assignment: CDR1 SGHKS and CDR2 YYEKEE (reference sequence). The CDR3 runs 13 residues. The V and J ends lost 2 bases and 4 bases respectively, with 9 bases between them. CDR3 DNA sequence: TGTGCCAGCAGCTTAAGGCAGGGCTATGGCTACACCTTC. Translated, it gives CASSLRQGYGYTF.

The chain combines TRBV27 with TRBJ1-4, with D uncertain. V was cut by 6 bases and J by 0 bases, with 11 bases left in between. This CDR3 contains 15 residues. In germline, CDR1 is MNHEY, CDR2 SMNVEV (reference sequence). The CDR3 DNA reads TGTGCCAGCAGCCCTAACCGAGCAACTAATGAAAAACTGTTTTTT. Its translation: CASSPNRATNEKLFF.

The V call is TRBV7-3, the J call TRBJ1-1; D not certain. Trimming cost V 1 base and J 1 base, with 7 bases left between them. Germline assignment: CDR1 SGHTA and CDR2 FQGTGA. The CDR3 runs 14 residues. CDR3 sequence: CASSLSPGNTEAFF. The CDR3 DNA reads TGTGCCAGCAGCTTAAGTCCGGGGAACACTGAAGCTTTCTTT.

The CDR3 region is CAWATGARAQYF. The CDR3 region has the DNA TGTGCCTGGGCCACAGGGGCGAGAGCCCAGTACTTC. The V and J genes are TRBV30 and TRBJ2-5, with TRBD1 matching over 7 bases. The CDR3 totals 12 residues. Germline CDR1 is GTSNPN and CDR2 is SVGIG (reference sequence). The V and J ends lost 5 bases and 9 bases, in that order; junction bases with no gene match: 9.

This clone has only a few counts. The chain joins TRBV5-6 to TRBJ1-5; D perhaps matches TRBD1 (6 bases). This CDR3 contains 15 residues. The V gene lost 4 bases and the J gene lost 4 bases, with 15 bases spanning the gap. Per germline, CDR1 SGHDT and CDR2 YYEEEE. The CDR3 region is CASSRTWDMNQPQHF. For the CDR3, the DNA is TGTGCCAGCAGCCGTACATGGGACATGAATCAGCCCCAGCATTTT.

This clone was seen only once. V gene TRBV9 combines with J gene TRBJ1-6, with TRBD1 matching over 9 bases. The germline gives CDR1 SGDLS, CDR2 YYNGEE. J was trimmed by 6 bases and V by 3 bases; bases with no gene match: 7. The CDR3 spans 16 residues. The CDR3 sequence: CASSETGGRGNSPLHF. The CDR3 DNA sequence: TGTGCCAGCAGCGAAACAGGGGGCCGCGGTAATTCACCCCTCCACTTT.

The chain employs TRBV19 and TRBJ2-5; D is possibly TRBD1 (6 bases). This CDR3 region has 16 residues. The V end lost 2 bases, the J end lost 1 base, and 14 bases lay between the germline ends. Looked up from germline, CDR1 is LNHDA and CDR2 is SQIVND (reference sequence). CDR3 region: CASSITGLIGQETQYF. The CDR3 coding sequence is TGTGCCAGTAGTATAACAGGGTTAATAGGCCAAGAGACCCAGTACTTC.

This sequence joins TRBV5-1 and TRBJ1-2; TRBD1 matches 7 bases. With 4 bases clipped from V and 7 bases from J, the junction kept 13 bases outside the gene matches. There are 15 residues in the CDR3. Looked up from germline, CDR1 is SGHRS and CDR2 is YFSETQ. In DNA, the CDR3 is TGCGCCAGCAGCGTGAACAGGGGAGGCAGCAGTGGCTACACCTTC. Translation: CASSVNRGGSSGYTF.

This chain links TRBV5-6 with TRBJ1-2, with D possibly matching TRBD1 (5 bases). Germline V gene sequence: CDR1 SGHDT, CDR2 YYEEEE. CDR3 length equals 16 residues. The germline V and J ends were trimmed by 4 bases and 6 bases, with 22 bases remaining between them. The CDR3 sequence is CASSLYQGFGSDGYTF. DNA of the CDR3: TGTGCCAGCAGCCTATATCAGGGTTTCGGGTCGGATGGCTACACCTTC.

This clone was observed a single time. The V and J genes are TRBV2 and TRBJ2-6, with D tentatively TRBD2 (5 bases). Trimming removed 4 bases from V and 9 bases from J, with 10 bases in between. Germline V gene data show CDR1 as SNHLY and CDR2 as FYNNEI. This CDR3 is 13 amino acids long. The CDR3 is CASSVGEGNVLTF. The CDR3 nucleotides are TGTGCCAGCAGTGTGGGAGAGGGCAACGTCCTGACTTTC.

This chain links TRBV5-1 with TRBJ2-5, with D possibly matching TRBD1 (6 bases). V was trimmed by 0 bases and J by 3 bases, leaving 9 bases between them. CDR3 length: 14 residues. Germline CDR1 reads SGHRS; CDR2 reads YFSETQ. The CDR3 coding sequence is TGCGCCAGCAGCTTGGAGGCAGGGGAAGAGACCCAGTACTTC. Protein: CASSLEAGEETQYF.

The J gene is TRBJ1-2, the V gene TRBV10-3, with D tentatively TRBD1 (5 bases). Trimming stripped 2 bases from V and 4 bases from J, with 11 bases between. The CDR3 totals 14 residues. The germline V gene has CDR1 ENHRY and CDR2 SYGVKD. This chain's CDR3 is CAISEPQGSYGYTF. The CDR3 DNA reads TGTGCCATCAGTGAGCCGCAGGGTAGCTATGGCTACACCTTC.

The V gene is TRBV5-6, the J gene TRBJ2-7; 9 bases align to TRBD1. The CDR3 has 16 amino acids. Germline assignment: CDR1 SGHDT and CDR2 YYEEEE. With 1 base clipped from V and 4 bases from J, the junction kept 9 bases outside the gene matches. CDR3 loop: CASSLIPTGGGYEQYF. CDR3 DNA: TGTGCCAGCAGCTTGATCCCCACAGGGGGCGGGTACGAGCAGTACTTC. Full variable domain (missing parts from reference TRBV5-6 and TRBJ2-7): DAGVTQSPTHLIKTRGQQVTLRCSPKSGHDTVSWYQQALGQGPQFIFQYYEEEERQRGNFPDRFSGHQFPNYSSELNVNALLLGDSALYLCASSLIPTGGGYEQYFGPGTRLTVT.

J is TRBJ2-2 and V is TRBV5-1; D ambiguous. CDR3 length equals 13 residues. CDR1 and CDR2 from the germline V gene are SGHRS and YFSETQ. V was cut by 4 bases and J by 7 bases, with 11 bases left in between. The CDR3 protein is CASSLVEDGELFF. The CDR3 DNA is TGCGCCAGCAGCCTGGTAGAGGACGGGGAGCTGTTTTTT.